The source of this T cell receptor (beta chain) is a study of blood T cell repertoires in COVID-19. Study-level information: The origin of the acute and convalescent COVID-19 samples was the United States, Italy and Spain. PBMCs, B-cell-depleted T cells, or T cells were the source of the cDNA or gDNA that made up the material.

Authors' methods: Cell counts per sample came from amplifying reference gene primers. Some clones are missing from TCRdb's copy, which holds only in-frame ones; the method was immunoSEQ multiplex PCR. The DNA was the basis for D and trimming; V, J and clone size are from that table. Of approximately 85,000 clones detected, roughly 90% appear once; the ten largest clones hold 4.3%. Germline V gene sequence: CDR1 ENHRY, CDR2 SYGVKD. The CDR3 is 18 residues long. Trimming left V 7 bases short and J 5 bases short, with 30 bases between. This chain connects TRBV10-3 to TRBJ2-7; a possible D gene is TRBD2 (6 bases). This receptor was identified in a woman of 80 years or more with active or convalescent COVID-19. Specimen: peripheral blood. The DNA of the CDR3 is TGTGCCATCAAGGTCGGGAGAGGTAATGGGTCTAGAGTCAACGAGCAGTACTTC. This gives the protein CAIKVGRGNGSRVNEQYF.